These 14 T cell receptor beta chains were all obtained from the same sample, sequenced in a study of OX40 agonist ivuxolimab in advanced cancers. Here immunoSEQ multiplex PCR was the method, and the copy in TCRdb shows in-frame clones only, minus some. Seen here are some 45,000 clones, roughly 90% observed once, and the top ten hold approximately 15%. The specimen was CD4+ or CD8+ T cells sorted from blood, collected in a trial of the OX40 agonist ivuxolimab. The source of these receptors is an adult with an advanced solid tumor such as melanoma, head and neck, liver or kidney cancer.

The V gene is TRBV27, the J gene TRBJ2-2, with D maybe TRBD1 (6 bases). V was trimmed by 5 bases and J by 5 bases, leaving 18 bases between them. The CDR3 totals 16 residues. Germline lookup yields CDR1 MNHEY and CDR2 SMNVEV (reference sequence). DNA of the CDR3: TGTGCCAGCAGTCCAAACGACAGGATGAGGACCGGGGAGCTGTTTTTT. Amino acid sequence: CASSPNDRMRTGELFF.

The V and J genes are TRBV19 and TRBJ2-5; D is uncertain. The J call is doubtful: the DNA matches TRBJ2-7 better. The CDR3 loop spans 11 amino acids. In germline, CDR1 is LNHDA, CDR2 SQIVND (reference sequence). The CDR3 DNA reads as TGTGCCAGTAGTGTTAAATACGAGCAGTACTTC. This sequence encodes CASSVKYEQYF.

The V gene is TRBV9, the J gene TRBJ2-3; D might be TRBD1 or TRBD2, each matching 5 bases. This CDR3 region has 14 residues. The germline CDR1 and CDR2 sequences are SGDLS and YYNGEE. Trimming removed 2 bases at V and 0 bases at J, with 7 bases between. DNA for the CDR3: TGTGCCAGCAGCGTCGGGGCTAGCACAGATACGCAGTATTTT. Its translation: CASSVGASTDTQYF.

The rearrangement joins TRBV15 to TRBJ2-2; D call uncertain. Germline V gives CDR1 LNHNV, CDR2 YYDKDF (reference sequence). The V and J ends lost 0 bases and 3 bases respectively, with 11 bases between them. The CDR3 length is 16 residues. CDR3 in amino acids: CATSRDTGSYTGELFF. The CDR3 coding sequence is TGTGCCACCAGCAGAGATACGGGTTCGTACACCGGGGAGCTGTTTTTT.

This clone was counted between two and nine times. The chain uses TRBV29-1 and TRBJ2-1, with TRBD2 matching over 10 bases. CDR3 length: 18 residues. The ends lost 4 bases at V and 7 bases at J; junction bases unmatched: 19. Germline CDR1 SQVTM, CDR2 ANQGSEA. The CDR3 DNA reads TGCAGCGTTGTGGGTACGAGCGGGGGGGCGTGGGTGGAAAATGAGCAGTTCTTC. Protein: CSVVGTSGGAWVENEQFF.

This clone was counted a single time. V usage is TRBV15 and J usage is TRBJ2-7, with D possibly called TRBD1 or TRBD2 (5 bases each). Per the germline V gene, CDR1 is LNHNV and CDR2 is YYDKDF (reference sequence). V lost 1 base to trimming and J lost 1 base, with 14 bases between them. The length of the CDR3 is 16 residues. The CDR3 DNA reads as TGTGCCACCAGCAGAGTTGAGGGGTTTCGTTCCTACGAGCAGTACTTC. Residues: CATSRVEGFRSYEQYF. The full variable domain, its missing parts supplied by reference TRBV15 and TRBJ2-7, is DAMVIQNPRYQVTQFGKPVTLSCSQTLNHNVMYWYQQKSSQAPKLLFHYYDKDFNNEADTPDNFQSRRPNTSFCFLDIRSPGLGDTAMYLCATSRVEGFRSYEQYFGPGTRLTVT.

The rearrangement uses TRBV27 and TRBJ1-4; D call uncertain. This CDR3 is built from 14 residues. CDR1 MNHEY and CDR2 SMNVEV come from the germline V gene (reference sequence). V shed 5 bases and J shed 0 bases, with 7 bases lying between them. DNA for the CDR3: TGTGCCAGCAGTCGCGGGGCAACTAATGAAAAACTGTTTTTT. Its protein product is CASSRGATNEKLFF.

The chain uses TRBV27 and TRBJ1-1; TRBD1 is a possible D gene (6 bases). Germline loops: CDR1 MNHEY, CDR2 SMNVEV (reference sequence). The length of the CDR3 is 15 residues. The V gene lost 5 bases and the J gene lost 4 bases, with 17 bases spanning the gap. The CDR3 loop reads CASSTLPGVPTEAFF. DNA for the CDR3: TGTGCCAGCAGTACATTACCAGGGGTCCCCACTGAAGCTTTCTTT.

V gene TRBV5-1 combines with J gene TRBJ2-5, with D uncertain. Germline loops: CDR1 SGHRS, CDR2 YFSETQ. This CDR3 region has 11 residues. V lost 4 bases and J 2 bases, leaving 3 bases between the germline ends. The chain's CDR3 is CASSHQETQYF. CDR3 nucleotides: TGCGCCAGCAGCCATCAAGAGACCCAGTACTTC.

The V gene is TRBV27, the J gene TRBJ2-2; the D is unclear. The CDR3 loop spans 15 amino acids. V lost 3 bases, J lost 6 bases, and 14 bases lay in between. The germline gives CDR1 MNHEY, CDR2 SMNVEV (reference sequence). The CDR3: CASSFRGPAAGELFF. The DNA for the CDR3 is TGTGCCAGCAGTTTCAGAGGCCCCGCCGCCGGGGAGCTGTTTTTT.

The chain joins TRBV10-2 to TRBJ2-1; TRBD2 matches at 8 bases. V was pared by 3 bases and J by 5 bases, with 6 bases of the junction left unmatched. Germline lookup yields CDR1 WSHSY and CDR2 SAAADI. The CDR3 runs 15 residues. The CDR3 DNA is TGCGCCAGCAGTGATTGGCGGGAGGTTCACAATGAGCAGTTCTTC. Protein product: CASSDWREVHNEQFF.

The chain uses TRBV27 and TRBJ1-5, with D possibly TRBD1 on 6 matching bases. The CDR3 is made up of 14 amino acids. The germline gives CDR1 MNHEY, CDR2 SMNVEV (reference sequence). The V end was cut by 8 bases, the J end by 2 bases, with 13 bases between. CDR3 amino acids: CASRRSGGNQPQHF. CDR3 DNA: TGTGCCAGCCGGCGATCAGGGGGCAATCAGCCCCAGCATTTT.

This sequence joins TRBV7-9 and TRBJ2-2; D may be TRBD2 (5 bases). CDR1 is SEHNR and CDR2 is FQNEAQ in the germline V gene (reference sequence). CDR3 size: 16 residues. The ends were cut back, 4 bases at V and 3 bases at J, with 15 bases in the middle. This chain's CDR3 is CASSSDTSRHTGELFF. The CDR3 DNA sequence: TGTGCCAGCAGCTCCGACACTAGTCGGCACACCGGGGAGCTGTTTTTT.

The chain carries TRBV27 and TRBJ2-5, with D possibly called TRBD1 or TRBD2 (5 bases each). Gene TRBJ2-7 matches the end of the DNA better, so the J call may be wrong. This CDR3 is built from 14 residues. The germline V gene encodes CDR1 MNHEY and CDR2 SMNVEV (reference sequence). In nucleotides, the CDR3 is TGTGCCAGCAGTTGGGGACCGAGCTCCTACGAGCAGTACTTC. Translated, it gives CASSWGPSSYEQYF.